What follows is one T cell receptor (beta chain) and its context. The antigen is undetermined. The sample belongs to a study of blood T cells in healthy people across ages. PCR was performed a second time for about 6 to 12 cycles using a sample-barcoded 5' primer and a J-beta primer mix. TCRdb analysed the 5' RACE reads with MiXCR anew, one entry per CDR3 protein. The data show hundreds of thousands of distinct CDR3 sequences, under 30% seen once. The CDR3 loop spans 13 amino acids. V lost 7 bases, J lost 4 bases, and 11 bases lay in between. Germline assignment: CDR1 SNHLY and CDR2 FYNNEI. Findings and limits, study-wide: Diversity of TCR beta per million T cells declined in a roughly linear way with age.

Sequenced input: blood. This sequence originates from a woman over 75 in good health. The rearrangement joins TRBV2 to TRBJ1-5; D is undetermined. CDR3 sequence: CASIGDWNQPQHF. The CDR3 bases are TGTGCCAGCATTGGGGATTGGAATCAGCCCCAGCATTTT.